This TCR beta chain stems from a study of human T cells and chemical hapten exposure. Whole-study findings and limits: In comparison with controls, expanded TCRs gave rise to a significantly larger number of large CDR3 similarity clusters. Patch test score tracked positively with PT1 expanded TCR counts. The donors suffered from alopecia, so their immune response may not match that of healthy people.

TCRdb re-analysed the RACE reads in MiXCR, keeping a single row per CDR3 protein. The sample holds about 290,000 distinct CDR3 sequences, around 7% seen once. Points on this clonotype: The target antigen is unknown.

CDR1 and CDR2 (germline): LGHDT, YNNKEL (reference sequence). The CDR3 runs to 17 residues. With 4 bases removed from V and 0 bases from J, the gap between germline ends came to 16 bases. Specified time point: pre-sensitization, week 0. As to treatment: therapeutic diphenylcyclopropenone sensitization with weekly scalp DPC. It was unfractionated whole blood from which total RNA was extracted. The chain links TRBV3-1 to TRBJ2-1, with D perhaps matching TRBD2 (6 bases). This receptor was obtained from a man younger than 35 with alopecia areata. Some clones in this sample may be carry-over from other donors' samples. The source material was whole blood, sampled in connection with sensitization to the hapten diphenylcyclopropenone (DPC). CDR3 bases: TGTGCCAGCAGCCCACGAAAAGGAGGGCGCTCCTACAATGAGCAGTTCTTC. Its translation is CASSPRKGGRSYNEQFF.